This is a list of T cell receptor beta chains from one sample in a study of T cell responses to AZD1222 COVID-19 vaccine. Data came from immunoSEQ multiplex PCR; TCRdb stores just in-frame clones and leaves some out. The profile covers over 100,000 clones, with approximately 91% appearing a single time and 6% to 8% taken by the ten largest. This sample comprised peripheral blood, obtained on day 0 of AZD1222 vaccination. These receptors were obtained from an adult in good health. Each CDR3 is given with its conserved first and last residue. D genes are given only for firm matches. Clone size is not always given. Where it is, it says once, few, many or a class for expanded clones.

TRBJ2-2 few NA TRBV18 TGTGCCAGCTCACCAATGCAAGGGGAGCTGTTTTTT CASSPMQGELFF
TRBJ2-1 NA NA TRBV28 TGTGCCAGCAGTAACCCACCGCAGAATGAGCAGTTCTTC CASSNPPQNEQFF
TRBJ2-7 NA NA TRBV3-1/TRBV3-2 TGTGCCAGCAGCCAACAGGGGAGGGTGGAGCAGTACTTC CASSQQGRVEQYF
TRBJ1-1 NA NA TRBV7-8 TGTGCCAGCAGCTTAGAGCGGGTCAGGCGAACTGAAGCTTTCTTT CASSLERVRRTEAFF
TRBJ1-2 NA NA TRBV3-1/TRBV3-2 TGTGCCAGCAGCCAAGATCGGGAAGGGCTCGGCTACACCTTC CASSQDREGLGYTF
TRBJ1-1 few NA TRBV6-2/TRBV6-3 TGTGCCAGCAGTACTCGGACATCGATGAACACTGAAGCTTTCTTT CASSTRTSMNTEAFF
TRBJ1-4 NA NA TRBV19 TGTGCCAGTAGTATAGGGGGAAGAGGGACGAGAGAAAAACTGTTTTTT CASSIGGRGTREKLFF
TRBJ1-3 NA NA TRBV19 TGTGCCAGTAGGGCGCCGGGACGGCCGGCTGGAAACACCATATATTTT CASRAPGRPAGNTIYF
TRBJ1-1 once NA TRBV3-1/TRBV3-2 TGTGCCAGCAGCTTACGGACAAGAAACATGAACACTGAAGCTTTCTTT CASSLRTRNMNTEAFF
TRBJ2-1 NA NA TRBV7-8 TGTGCCAGCAGCAAAGGGGGAAGGGGTGGTAGCGGAGGGGAGCAGTTCTTC CASSKGGRGGSGGEQFF
TRBJ2-1 NA NA TRBV4-3 TGCGCCAGCAGCCACAACCACAATGAGCAGTTCTTC CASSHNHNEQFF
TRBJ1-2 NA TRBD1 TRBV5-1 TGCGCCAGCAGCCGGGACAGCTCCGATGGCTACACCTTC CASSRDSSDGYTF
TRBJ1-4 NA NA TRBV7-9 TGTGCCACCACCGGACAGCACCAGGGGGAAAAACTGTTTTTT CATTGQHQGEKLFF
TRBJ2-5 few TRBD2 TRBV6-1 TGTGCCAGCAGTGAAACCGGGAGGGAGGAGACCCAGTACTTC CASSETGREETQYF
TRBJ1-2 NA NA TRBV7-9 TGTGCCAGCAGCTTAGTCCCAGAAGTCTATGGCTACACCTTC CASSLVPEVYGYTF
TRBJ1-2 NA NA TRBV19 TGTGCCAGTAGATCGGCGTGGGCAGGGGGCTACACCTTC CASRSAWAGGYTF
TRBJ2-2 NA NA TRBV28 TGTGCCAGCCGGGTGAACACCGGGGAGCTGTTTTTT CASRVNTGELFF
TRBJ2-5 NA NA TRBV7-2 TGTGCCAGCAGCTTAACGAGTGGGGAAGTAGGATACTTC CASSLTSGEVGYF
TRBJ2-3 NA TRBD2 TRBV5-1 TGCGCCAGCAGCCCAGGGACTAGCGGGGGGGCAGATACGCAGTATTTT CASSPGTSGGADTQYF
TRBJ1-1 NA NA TRBV4-2 TGTGCCAGCAGCCCCAGAAAGCGGGCGGAGAACACTGAAGCTTTCTTT CASSPRKRAENTEAFF
TRBJ1-4 NA TRBD1 TRBV9 TGTGCCAGCAGCGTCGCCGGGACAGGGAATGAAAAACTGTTTTTT CASSVAGTGNEKLFF
TRBJ1-6 NA NA TRBV25-1 TGTGCCAGCAGTGGAGGGGTAGCGGGAGGTTCACCCCTCCACTTT CASSGGVAGGSPLHF
TRBJ1-5 NA TRBD1 TRBV2 TGTGCCAGCAGTGGGGGACAGGGCTTGAGTCAGCCCCAGCATTTT CASSGGQGLSQPQHF
TRBJ1-1 NA NA TRBV12-3/TRBV12-4 TGTGCCAGCAGCCGACGGGTGAACACTGAAGCTTTCTTT CASSRRVNTEAFF
TRBJ2-5 NA NA TRBV7-3 TGTGCCAGCAGCTTAACAGGGGAAGAGACCCAGTACTTC CASSLTGEETQYF
TRBJ2-7 NA TRBD2 TRBV18 TGTGCCAGCTCACCGACTAGCGGGGCCGATCTCTTACGCTACGAGCAGTACTTC CASSPTSGADLLRYEQYF
TRBJ1-3 NA NA TRBV9 TGTGCCAGCAGCTCTGCGGGTGACTCTGGAAACACCATATATTTT CASSSAGDSGNTIYF
TRBJ2-1 few NA TRBV2 TGTGCCAGCAGTGAAGCTGCGGGACGGAATGAGCAGTTCTTC CASSEAAGRNEQFF
TRBJ1-5 few TRBD1 TRBV19 TGTGCCAGTACCCCGGGGACAGGGCGCAATCAGCCCCAGCATTTT CASTPGTGRNQPQHF
TRBJ1-2 NA TRBD1 TRBV7-2 TGTGCCAGCAGCTTAGTGACAGGGCCCTATGGCTACACCTTC CASSLVTGPYGYTF
TRBJ2-7 NA NA TRBV18 TGTGCCAGCTCACCCGGGACGGACGAGCAGTACTTC CASSPGTDEQYF
TRBJ1-1 NA NA TRBV12-3/TRBV12-4 TGTGCCAGCAGTTTAATGGGCTCGGGGGCTTTCTTT CASSLMGSGAFF